The text below deals with one T cell receptor (beta chain). Sequenced by immunoSEQ multiplex PCR; TCRdb stores in-frame clones only, minus some. Here the sample spans under 130,000 clones, 88% being singletons. This sample is drawn from a study of T cell responses to AZD1222 COVID-19 vaccine. The CDR3 sequence is 15 residues long. CDR1 is MDHEN and CDR2 is SYDVKM in the germline V gene. The J segment lost 7 bases and the V segment lost 6 bases, leaving 5 bases of the junction unmatched. This sequence originates from an adult in good health. The chain couples TRBV28 to TRBJ1-6, with TRBD1 matching 11 bases. Sample: peripheral blood, taken on day 0 of AZD1222 vaccination. The DNA of the CDR3 is TGTGCCAGCAGAGCAGGGACAGGGGGAAATTCACCCCTCCACTTT. Encoded protein: CASRAGTGGNSPLHF.